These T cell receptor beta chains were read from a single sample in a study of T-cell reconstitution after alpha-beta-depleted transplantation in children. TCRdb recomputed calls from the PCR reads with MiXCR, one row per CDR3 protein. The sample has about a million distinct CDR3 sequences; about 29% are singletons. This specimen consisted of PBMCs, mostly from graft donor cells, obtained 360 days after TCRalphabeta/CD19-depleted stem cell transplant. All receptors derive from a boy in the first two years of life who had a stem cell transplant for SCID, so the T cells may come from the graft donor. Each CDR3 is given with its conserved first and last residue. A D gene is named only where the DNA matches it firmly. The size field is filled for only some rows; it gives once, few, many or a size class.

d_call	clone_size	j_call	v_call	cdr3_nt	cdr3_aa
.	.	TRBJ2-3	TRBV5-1	TGCGCCAGCAGATGGAACGCCTACACAGATACGCAGTATTTT	CASRWNAYTDTQYF
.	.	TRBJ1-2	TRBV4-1	TGCGCCAGCAGCCAGGAGACCCTGGGCGGTGGCTACACCTTC	CASSQETLGGGYTF
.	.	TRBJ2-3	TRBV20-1	TGCAGTGCTAGAGATCAGAGGCAGGGGAGCACAGATACGCAGTATTTT	CSARDQRQGSTDTQYF
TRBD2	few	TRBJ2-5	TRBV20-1	TGCAGTGCTAACAGAGCGGGGGGGCGGGAGACCCAGTACTTC	CSANRAGGRETQYF
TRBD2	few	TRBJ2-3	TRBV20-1	TGCAGTGCAAACAGACTAGCGGATAACACAGATACGCAGTATTTT	CSANRLADNTDTQYF
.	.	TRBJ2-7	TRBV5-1	TGCGCCAGCAGCTTTTGGGGGCAGGGGCCCTACGAGCAGTACTTC	CASSFWGQGPYEQYF
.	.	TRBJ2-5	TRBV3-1	TGTGCCAGCAGCCAAGTGCCGGGGACCCAGTACTTC	CASSQVPGTQYF
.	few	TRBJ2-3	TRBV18	TGTGCCAGCTCACCCAGAGAGGGGTCAACAGATACGCAGTATTTT	CASSPREGSTDTQYF
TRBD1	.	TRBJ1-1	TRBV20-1	TGCAGTACATTCCGCCCAGGGGGCACTGAAGCTTTCTTT	CSTFRPGGTEAFF
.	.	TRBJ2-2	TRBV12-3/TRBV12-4	TGTGCCAGCAGTTTTCAAGGGGTCAACACCGGGGAGCTGTTTTTT	CASSFQGVNTGELFF
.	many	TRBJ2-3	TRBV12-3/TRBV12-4	TGTGCCAGCAGTTTATCGGGCCCATGGGGGAGCACAGATACGCAGTATTTT	CASSLSGPWGSTDTQYF
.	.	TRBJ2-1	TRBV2	TGTGCCAGCAGGAGGGGTGGGGGGACATTATACAATGAGCAGTTCTTC	CASRRGGGTLYNEQFF
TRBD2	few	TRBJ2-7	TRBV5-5	TGTGCCAGCAGCTTGGGACTAGCGGGGGACTACGAGCAGTACTTC	CASSLGLAGDYEQYF
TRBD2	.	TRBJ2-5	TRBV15	TGTGCCACCAGCCCCGAATGGACTAGCGGGGGATCCAGGGAGACCCAGTACTTC	CATSPEWTSGGSRETQYF
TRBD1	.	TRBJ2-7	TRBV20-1	TGCAGTGCTAGGGTTGAGGGGGCCCTGAGCTCCTACGAGCAGTACTTC	CSARVEGALSSYEQYF
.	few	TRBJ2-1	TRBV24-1	TGTGCCACCAGTGATTTGGGAGGGGGTTACGATGAGCAGTTCTTC	CATSDLGGGYDEQFF
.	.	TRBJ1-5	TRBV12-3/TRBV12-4	TGTGCCAGCAGTTTTGGGGCGGCGGTTCAGCCCCAGCATTTT	CASSFGAAVQPQHF
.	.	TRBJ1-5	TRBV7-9	TGTGCCAGCAGCCCTGTGGAGGGGAGGGCCCAGCATTTT	CASSPVEGRAQHF
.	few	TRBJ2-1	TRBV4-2	TGTGCCAGCAGCCTAGCTGGGGGGACCAATGAGCAGTTCTTC	CASSLAGGTNEQFF
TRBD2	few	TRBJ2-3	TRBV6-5	TGTGCCAGCAGTTACTCCCCCCTAGCGGGGGGGCTGGATACGCAGTATTTT	CASSYSPLAGGLDTQYF